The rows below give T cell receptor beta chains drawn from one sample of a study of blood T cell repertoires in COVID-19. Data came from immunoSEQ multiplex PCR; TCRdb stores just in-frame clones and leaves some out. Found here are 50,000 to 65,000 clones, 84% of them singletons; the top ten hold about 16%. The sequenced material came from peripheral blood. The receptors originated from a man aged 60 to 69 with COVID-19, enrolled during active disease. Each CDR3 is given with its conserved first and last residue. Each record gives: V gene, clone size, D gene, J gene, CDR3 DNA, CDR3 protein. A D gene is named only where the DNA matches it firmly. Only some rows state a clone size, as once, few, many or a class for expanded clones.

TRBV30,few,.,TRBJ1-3,TGTGCCTGGAGTGTATGGGGGGTTGGAAACACCATATATTTT,CAWSVWGVGNTIYF
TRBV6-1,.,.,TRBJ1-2,TGTGCCAGCAGTGAAGCGGGAGACTACTATGGCTACACCTTC,CASSEAGDYYGYTF
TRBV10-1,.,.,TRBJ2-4,TGCGCCAGCAGTGAGTCCAGGGGCGGTGAAAACATTCAGTACTTC,CASSESRGGENIQYF
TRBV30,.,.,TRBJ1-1,TGTGCAGTGGAACGCGGTTTGACGGCTGAAGCTTTCTTT,CAVERGLTAEAFF
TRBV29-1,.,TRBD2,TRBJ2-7,TGCAGCGTTGACCCTAGCGGGAGCTCCTACGAGCAGTACTTC,CSVDPSGSSYEQYF
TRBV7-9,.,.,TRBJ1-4,TGTGCCAGCACCTCAGGGGAGGGAAGTGAAAAACTGTTTTTT,CASTSGEGSEKLFF
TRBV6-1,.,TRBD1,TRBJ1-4,TGTGCCAGCAGTGTACGACCGGGACAGATAAATGAAAAACTGTTTTTT,CASSVRPGQINEKLFF
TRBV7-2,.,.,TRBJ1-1,TGTGCCAGCAGCCTCAATCGGGAGAAACAGGAGTTT,CASSLNREKQEF
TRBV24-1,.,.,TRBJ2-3,TGTGCCACCAGTGATTTTTCGGGGGTCGATACGCAGTATTTT,CATSDFSGVDTQYF
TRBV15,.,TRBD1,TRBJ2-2,TGTGCCACCAGCAGAGTGGGCGGACAGGGTCGACCCGGGGAGCTGTTTTTT,CATSRVGGQGRPGELFF
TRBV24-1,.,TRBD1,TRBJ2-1,TGTGCCACCAGTGGTTATTTACAGGGGGCGCGAGTGAATGAGCAGTTCTTC,CATSGYLQGARVNEQFF
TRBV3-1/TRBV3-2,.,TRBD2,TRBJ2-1,TGTGCCAGCAGACCTAGCGGGAGGAGCAATGAGCAGTTCTTC,CASRPSGRSNEQFF
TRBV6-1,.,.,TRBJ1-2,TGTGCCAGCAGTGAAACGGCAGGGGCCCTTGGCTACACCTTC,CASSETAGALGYTF
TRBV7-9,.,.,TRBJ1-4,TGTGCCAGCAGCTTTGCGTTGGGGACAGAAAAACTGTTTTTT,CASSFALGTEKLFF
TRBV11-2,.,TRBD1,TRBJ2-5,TGTGCCAGCAGCCCCGGGACAGGGCTAGAGACCCAGTACTTC,CASSPGTGLETQYF
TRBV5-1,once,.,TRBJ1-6,TGCGCCAGCAGCTTGGCACAGGGACAATCCGGATCTAATTCACCCCTCCACTTT,CASSLAQGQSGSNSPLHF
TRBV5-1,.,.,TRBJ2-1,TGCGCCAGCAGCGAAAGCCCGGGGGCCTACAATGAGCAGTTCTTC,CASSESPGAYNEQFF
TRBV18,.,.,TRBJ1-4,TGTGCCACCCGAGTGGGGGCTTTTGAAAAACTGTTTTTT,CATRVGAFEKLFF
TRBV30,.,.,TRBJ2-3,TGTGCCTGGAGTCGGGGGAATGCAGATACGCAGTATTTT,CAWSRGNADTQYF
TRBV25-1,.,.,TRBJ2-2,TGTGCCAGCAGTGAGTCAGATACCCCCGGGGAGCTGTTTTTT,CASSESDTPGELFF
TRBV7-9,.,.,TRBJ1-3,TGTGCCAGCACCGTAACAGGGCCGGACACCATATATTTT,CASTVTGPDTIYF
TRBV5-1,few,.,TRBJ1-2,TGCGCCAGCAGCTTACCCTCAACCGGGATGTGGGACTATGGCTACACCTTC,CASSLPSTGMWDYGYTF
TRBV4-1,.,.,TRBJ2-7,TGCGCCAGCAGCCAAGGTCCGGCAGGGAGGACCCGCGAGCAGTACTTC,CASSQGPAGRTREQYF
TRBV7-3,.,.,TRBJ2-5,TGTGCCAGCAGCTATGGGGGGGAGACCCAGTACTTC,CASSYGGETQYF
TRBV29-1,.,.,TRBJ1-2,TGCAGCGTTGTCCCAGGAGGGGCCTATGGCTACACCTTC,CSVVPGGAYGYTF
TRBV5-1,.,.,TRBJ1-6,TGCGCCAGCAGCAGAGGGCTCGACTCACCCCTCCACTTT,CASSRGLDSPLHF
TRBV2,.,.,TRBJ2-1,TGTGCCAGCAGTGAGTCAGGAATGGGCGAGCAGTTCTTC,CASSESGMGEQFF
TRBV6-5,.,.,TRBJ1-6,TGTGCCAGCAGCAGGCTCGTTTGGTTGGATTCACCCCTCCACTTT,CASSRLVWLDSPLHF
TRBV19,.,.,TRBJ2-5,TGTGCCAGTAGTAAAAGAACAGGGGGGGGAGAGACCCAGTACTTC,CASSKRTGGGETQYF
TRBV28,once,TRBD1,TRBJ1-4,TGTGCCAGCAGTAACCGACAGGGTTCGCGTGAAAAACTGTTTTTT,CASSNRQGSREKLFF
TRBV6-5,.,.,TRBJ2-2,TGTGCCAGGGCGGCGCAATGGGCGAACACCGGGGAGCTGTTTTTT,CARAAQWANTGELFF
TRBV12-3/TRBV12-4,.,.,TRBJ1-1,TGTGCCAGCAGTTTATGGGGAGACACTGAAGCTTTCTTT,CASSLWGDTEAFF
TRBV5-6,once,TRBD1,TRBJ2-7,TGTGCCAGCAGTGATTCGAGACAGGGAATGAACGAGCAGTACTTC,CASSDSRQGMNEQYF
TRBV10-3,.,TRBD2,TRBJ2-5,TGTGCCATCAGTGACGCTACGAAAAGCGGGAGGGTAGAGACCCAGTACTTC,CAISDATKSGRVETQYF
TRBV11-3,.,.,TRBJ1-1,TGTGCCAGCAGCCCCAGGGGAGAGACTGAAGCTTTCTTT,CASSPRGETEAFF
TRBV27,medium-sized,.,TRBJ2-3,TGTGCCAGCAGTTTAGGCCTAGTAGATACGCAGTATTTT,CASSLGLVDTQYF
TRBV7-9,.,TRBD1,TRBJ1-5,TGTGCCAGCAGCCCCACGGGACAGGGTAATCAGCCCCAGCATTTT,CASSPTGQGNQPQHF
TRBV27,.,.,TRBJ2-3,TGTGCCAGCAGAGGACAAGGGGGGGGCCACACAGATACGCAGTATTTT,CASRGQGGGHTDTQYF
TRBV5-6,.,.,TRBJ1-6,TGTGCCAGCAGCCCCCTCAGTCCTAATTCACCCCTCCACTTT,CASSPLSPNSPLHF
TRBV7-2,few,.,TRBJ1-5,TGTGCCAGCAGCCCTGACATCGAGCCCCAGCATTTT,CASSPDIEPQHF
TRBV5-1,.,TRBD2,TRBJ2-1,TGCGCCAGCAGGCCTACGGAGGCGGGAGGATACAATGAGCAGTTCTTC,CASRPTEAGGYNEQFF
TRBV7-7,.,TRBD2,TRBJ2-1,TGTGCCAGCAGCTTAGTGGGTAGCGGGGACAATGAGCAGTTCTTC,CASSLVGSGDNEQFF
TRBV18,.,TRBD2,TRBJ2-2,TGTGCCAGCTCACCACCGTCGGGAGGGAACACCGGGGAGCTGTTTTTT,CASSPPSGGNTGELFF
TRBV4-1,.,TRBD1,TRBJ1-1,TGCGCCAGCAGCCACTCGGGACAGATGAACACTGAAGCTTTCTTT,CASSHSGQMNTEAFF
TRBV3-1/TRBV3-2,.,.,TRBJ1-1,TGTGCCAGCAGCCAAGGGGTGCGGAGTGAAGCTTTCTTT,CASSQGVRSEAFF
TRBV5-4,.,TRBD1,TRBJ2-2,TGTGCCATATTGGACAGGGCGGGCACCGGGGAGCTGTTTTTT,CAILDRAGTGELFF
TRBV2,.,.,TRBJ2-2,TGTGCCAGCTTCTCCAGTTTTTTATCCGGGGAGCTGTTTTTT,CASFSSFLSGELFF
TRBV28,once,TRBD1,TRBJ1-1,TGTGCCAGCACTCCTACAGACAGGGGGAACACTGAAGCTTTCTTT,CASTPTDRGNTEAFF
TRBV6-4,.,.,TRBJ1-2,TGTGCCAGCAGTGACTCCTATAGGCAGGGAGGCTATGGCTACACCTTC,CASSDSYRQGGYGYTF
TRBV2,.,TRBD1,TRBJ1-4,TGTGCCAGCGCCCGGGACAGGGGTCTTGGTGCGGGAGAAAAACTGTTTTTT,CASARDRGLGAGEKLFF
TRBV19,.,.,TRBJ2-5,TGTGCCAGTAGTCCCTCGACAACTCAAGAGACCCAGTACTTC,CASSPSTTQETQYF
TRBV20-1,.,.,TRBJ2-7,TGCAGTGCTAGTTCTGGGCACGAGCAGTACTTC,CSASSGHEQYF
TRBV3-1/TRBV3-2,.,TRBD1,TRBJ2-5,TGTGCCAGCAGCCAAGGAGACAGGGGAGAGACCCAGTACTTC,CASSQGDRGETQYF
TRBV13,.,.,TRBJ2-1,TGTGCCAGCAGCTTTCGGGGATATGAGCAGTTCTTC,CASSFRGYEQFF
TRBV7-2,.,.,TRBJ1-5,TGTGCCAGCAGCTTAGGCGGGGGAGGCAATCAGCCCCAGCATTTT,CASSLGGGGNQPQHF